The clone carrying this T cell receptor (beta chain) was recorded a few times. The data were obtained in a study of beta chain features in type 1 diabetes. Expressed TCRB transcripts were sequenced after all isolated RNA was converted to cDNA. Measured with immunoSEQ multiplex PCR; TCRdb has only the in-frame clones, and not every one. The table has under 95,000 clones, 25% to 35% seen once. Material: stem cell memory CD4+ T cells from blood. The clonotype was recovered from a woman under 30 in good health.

CDR3 sequence (DNA): TGTGCCTGGGGAACAGGGCGAGGAAACACCATATATTTT. Translated, it gives CAWGTGRGNTIYF. V gene TRBV30 combines with J gene TRBJ1-3, with a tentative D call TRBD1 (6 bases). There are 13 residues in the CDR3. With 5 bases removed from V and 4 bases from J, the gap between germline ends came to 12 bases. CDR1 is GTSNPN and CDR2 is SVGIG in the germline V gene (reference sequence).